The sequence of this T cell receptor (beta chain) was determined in a study of neurological immune-mediated disorders. Regarding the study as a whole: Across subjects, no CDR3 amino acid sequence appeared in expanded clones of more than one subject, a finding that suggested private repertoires in all groups. Levels of TCR clonal expansion peaked in HTLV-1-associated myelopathy and reached their lowest in multiple sclerosis, under those of healthy controls.

As for this clonotype: The antigen is not known. One end of the junction is discordant with germline, which a read error may explain.

Each sequencing run yielded over 170 million TCR-beta sequences from 15-18 subjects. From the 5' RACE reads, TCRdb called clonotypes with MiXCR, one entry per CDR3 protein. The sample lists 67,000 or so distinct CDR3 sequences; roughly 13% were seen once. Time point reported: longitudinal time-point 1 (baseline). Specimen: PBMCs. This TCR was sampled from a female donor with HTLV-1-associated myelopathy (HAM/TSP).

The chain's CDR3 is CSARVEETATQYF. The CDR3 bases are TGCAGTGCTAGAGTCGAGGAAACAGCTACGCAGTATTTT. V and J are TRBV20-1 and TRBJ2-3; no definite D call. Germline lookup yields CDR1 DFQATT and CDR2 SNEGSKA (reference sequence). CDR3 length equals 13 residues.